This T cell receptor (beta chain) was captured by sequencing in a study of T cell responses to AZD1222 COVID-19 vaccine. Study results and caveats: Clonal diversity was possibly underestimated, and white British individuals and females predominated among donors. CD4 TCRs linked to vaccination spanned spike, dominating at 160-218 and 743-854. Recipients of AZD1222 seropositive at baseline numbered only 6 or 7. In all cases, repertoires were sampled only after the peak T cell response.

Clones were read by immunoSEQ multiplex PCR, and TCRdb kept only the in-frame ones, dropping some. This sample has 110,000 to 150,000 clones, with about 93% found just once. Germline CDR1 is MDHEN and CDR2 is SYDVKM. J gave up 7 bases and V 3 bases, and 6 bases lay outside the gene matches. The CDR3 contains 14 residues. On this clone: As yet, its antigen is unknown.

Sequencing was performed on peripheral blood, taken on day 0 of AZD1222 vaccination. This sequence was found in an adult in good health. The chain employs TRBV28 and TRBJ2-1, with 7 bases matching TRBD2. The CDR3: CASSFGGGLNEQFF. The CDR3 region has the DNA TGTGCCAGCAGTTTCGGCGGGGGACTAAATGAGCAGTTCTTC. Using reference TRBV28 and TRBJ2-1 for the parts outside the CDR3, the full variable domain is DVKVTQSSRYLVKRTGEKVFLECVQDMDHENMFWYRQDPGLGLRLIYFSYDVKMKEKGDIPEGYSVSREKKERFSLILESASTNQTSMYLCASSFGGGLNEQFFGPGTRLTVL.